This T cell receptor (beta chain) comes out of a study of blood T cell repertoires in COVID-19. Germline V gene data show CDR1 as LGHDT and CDR2 as YNNKEL (reference sequence). The CDR3 has 12 amino acids. The V and J ends lost 6 bases and 0 bases respectively, with 4 bases between them. The data were produced by immunoSEQ multiplex PCR, yet TCRdb's version contains in-frame clones alone and is incomplete. The sample holds over 55,000 clones, more than 70% seen once. The receptor comes from a man aged 45-65 years with active COVID-19. The rearrangement joins TRBV3-1 (or the pseudogene TRBV3-2) to TRBJ2-3, with D unresolved. The material sequenced was peripheral blood. The CDR3 spells CASSRSTDTQYF. CDR3 in DNA: TGTGCCAGCAGTCGTAGCACAGATACGCAGTATTTT.